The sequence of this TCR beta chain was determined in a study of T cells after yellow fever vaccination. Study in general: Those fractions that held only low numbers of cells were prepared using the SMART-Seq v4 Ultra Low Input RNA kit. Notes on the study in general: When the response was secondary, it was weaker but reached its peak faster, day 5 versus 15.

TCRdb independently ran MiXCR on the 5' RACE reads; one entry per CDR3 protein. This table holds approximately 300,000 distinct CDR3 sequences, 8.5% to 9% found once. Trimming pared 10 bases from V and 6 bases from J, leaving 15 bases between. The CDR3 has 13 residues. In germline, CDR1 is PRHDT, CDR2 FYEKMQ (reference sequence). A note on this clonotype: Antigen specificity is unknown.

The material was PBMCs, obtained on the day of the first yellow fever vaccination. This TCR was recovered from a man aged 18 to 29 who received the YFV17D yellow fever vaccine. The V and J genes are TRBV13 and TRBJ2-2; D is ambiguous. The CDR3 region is CAMGFGLPGELFF. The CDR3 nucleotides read TGTGCCATGGGCTTTGGTCTCCCCGGGGAGCTGTTTTTT.